The 4 T cell receptor beta chains below all came from one sample that was sequenced in a study of spatial heterogeneity in lung cancer. TCRdb re-derived calls from the 5' RACE reads in MiXCR, one entry per CDR3 protein. Of 40,000 to 45,000 distinct CDR3 sequences listed, roughly 13% are singletons. The sample's time point: sample taken at primary tumor resection. This specimen consisted of PBMCs, obtained at surgery. The receptors here all came from a male donor with early-stage non-small cell lung cancer.

V and J are TRBV5-6 and TRBJ2-5, with D possibly matching TRBD1 (6 bases). V was clipped by 2 bases and J by 3 bases, with 8 bases between them. Germline CDR1 SGHDT, CDR2 YYEEEE. CDR3 size: 13 residues. DNA of the CDR3: TGTGCCAGCAGCTTCGACAGGAAAGAGACCCAGTACTTC. It specifies CASSFDRKETQYF.

This clonotype was seen a handful of times. V and J are TRBV28 and TRBJ2-7, with D possibly matching TRBD2 (7 bases). Germline values: CDR1 MDHEN, CDR2 SYDVKM. V gave up 1 base and J gave up 6 bases, with 13 bases separating them. The CDR3 has 14 amino acids. The CDR3, as DNA: TGTGCCAGCAGTTTATACGGGGGGCAGGGCGAGCAGTACTTC. Encoded protein: CASSLYGGQGEQYF.

This clonotype showed up many times. DNA of the CDR3: TGTGCCACCAGCAGACGGACAGTACCCGGCTACACCTTC. Translated, it gives CATSRRTVPGYTF. V usage is TRBV15 and J usage is TRBJ1-2, with D perhaps TRBD1 (6 bases). Germline CDR1 is LNHNV and CDR2 is YYDKDF (reference sequence). Trimming shortened V by 2 bases and J by 8 bases, and 12 bases separated the two germline ends. The CDR3 totals 13 residues.

This clonotype was found many times. The V call is TRBV13, the J call TRBJ2-1; 7 nucleotides line up with TRBD2. CDR3 length: 14 residues. Germline V gives CDR1 PRHDT, CDR2 FYEKMQ (reference sequence). With 0 bases clipped from V and 5 bases from J, the junction kept 1 base outside the gene matches. CDR3 DNA: TGTGCCAGCAGCTTAGGCCTAGCGGACAATGAGCAGTTCTTC. Translated, it gives CASSLGLADNEQFF.